A single sample is the source of the 30 T cell receptor beta chains below, sequenced in a study of blood T cell repertoires in COVID-19. Assay used: immunoSEQ multiplex PCR; TCRdb lists only in-frame clones, some missing. The data contain over 200,000 clones, roughly 85% of them seen just once; the ten biggest clones take up approximately 1.9%. Sequencing was carried out using PBMCs or T cells enriched from blood (not recorded which). Receptors originate from a woman aged 45-59 years who had recovered from COVID-19.

V and J are TRBV5-1 and TRBJ2-5; 7 nucleotides agree with TRBD1. J gave up 5 bases and V 5 bases, and 12 bases lay outside the gene matches. Germline assignment: CDR1 SGHRS and CDR2 YFSETQ. This CDR3 has 15 amino acids. As DNA, the CDR3 is TGCGCCAGCAGGGTAGGGGGCGCCCCCATGGAGACCCAGTACTTC. It is translated as CASRVGGAPMETQYF.

This chain uses TRBV2 with TRBJ2-1; possibly TRBD1 for D (6 bases). The germline V gene has CDR1 SNHLY and CDR2 FYNNEI. The CDR3 loop spans 14 amino acids. Trimming pared 8 bases from V and 2 bases from J, leaving 13 bases between. The CDR3 sequence: CASQKWTAYNEQFF. DNA of the CDR3: TGTGCCAGCCAAAAATGGACAGCCTACAATGAGCAGTTCTTC.

The genes are TRBV7-8 and TRBJ2-7; 9 bases line up with TRBD2. J lost 7 bases, V lost 1 base, and 2 bases had no gene match. The CDR3 has 13 residues. Germline-derived CDR1 and CDR2 are SGHVS and FQNEAQ. The CDR3 spells CASSLGLAGEQYF. CDR3 sequence (DNA): TGTGCCAGCAGCTTAGGGCTAGCGGGGGAGCAGTACTTC. Combining the CDR3 with reference TRBV7-8 and TRBJ2-7 gives the whole variable domain GAGVSQSPRYKVAKRGQDVALRCDPISGHVSLFWYQQALGQGPEFLTYFQNEAQLDKSGLPSDRFFAERPEGSVSTLKIQRTQQEDSAVYLCASSLGLAGEQYFGPGTRLTVT.

V gene TRBV23-1 combines with J gene TRBJ1-1; D gene ambiguous. TRBV23-1 carries the ORF label, with uncertain function. This CDR3 contains 14 residues. V lost 0 bases, J lost 4 bases, and 9 bases lay in between. CDR3 nucleotides: TGCGCCAGCAGTCAATCCGGAGAGGGCACTGAAGCTTTCTTT. Its protein is CASSQSGEGTEAFF.

The V call is TRBV9, the J call TRBJ2-2; D perhaps matches TRBD2 (6 bases). CDR1 is SGDLS and CDR2 is YYNGEE in the germline V gene. The CDR3 contains 16 residues. Trimming pared 0 bases from V and 2 bases from J, leaving 11 bases between. CDR3 nucleotide sequence: TGTGCCAGCAGCGTAGATCCGGGGGTTAACACCGGGGAGCTGTTTTTT. Protein sequence: CASSVDPGVNTGELFF.

The table lists this clone with a few counts. The chain carries TRBV6-1 and TRBJ1-2, with D maybe TRBD1 (5 bases). Germline lookup yields CDR1 MNHNS and CDR2 SASEGT. Trimming took off 2 bases at V and 8 bases at J, with 12 bases between the two ends. There are 13 residues in the CDR3. CDR3 amino acids: CASSESPGLGYTF. In DNA form, the CDR3 reads TGTGCCAGCAGTGAAAGTCCGGGACTCGGCTACACCTTC.

The J gene is TRBJ1-1, the V gene TRBV19, with D possibly being TRBD1 (6 bases). Germline V gives CDR1 LNHDA, CDR2 SQIVND (reference sequence). This CDR3 is built from 15 residues. Trimming stripped 7 bases from V and 0 bases from J, with 15 bases between. CDR3 sequence (DNA): TGTGCCAGTACCGAGGACAGAGAGTTGAACACTGAAGCTTTCTTT. Translated, it gives CASTEDRELNTEAFF. The complete variable domain, with remaining parts taken from reference TRBV19 and TRBJ1-1, reads DGGITQSPKYLFRKEGQNVTLSCEQNLNHDAMYWYRQDPGQGLRLIYYSQIVNDFQKGDIAEGYSVSREKKESFPLTVTSAQKNPTAFYLCASTEDRELNTEAFFGQGTRLTVV.

The CDR3, as DNA: TGTGCCAGCAGCCCGAGGATCACAGATACGCAGTATTTT. Protein sequence: CASSPRITDTQYF. The rearrangement joins TRBV3-1 (or the pseudogene TRBV3-2) to TRBJ2-3, with D unclear. The CDR3 length is 13 residues. V lost 4 bases to trimming and J lost 2 bases, with 7 bases between them. Germline V gene lookup returns CDR1 LGHDT and CDR2 YNNKEL (reference sequence).

V gene TRBV5-1 combines with J gene TRBJ2-1; TRBD1 aligns across 7 bases. This CDR3 is 15 amino acids long. V gave up 3 bases and J gave up 0 bases; unmatched junction bases: 3. The V gene's germline CDR1 is SGHRS and CDR2 YFSETQ. This CDR3 reads CASSSTGHSYNEQFF. Here the CDR3 DNA reads TGCGCCAGCAGCTCGACAGGGCACTCCTACAATGAGCAGTTCTTC.

The CDR3 spells CASSAYTDSAPYEQYF. CDR3 in DNA: TGTGCCAGCAGCGCCTATACCGACAGCGCGCCCTACGAGCAGTACTTC. The chain uses TRBV7-3 and TRBJ2-7; a possible D gene is TRBD1 (5 bases). Germline V gene sequence: CDR1 SGHTA, CDR2 FQGTGA. The CDR3 runs 16 residues. V was cut by 5 bases and J by 2 bases, with 19 bases left in between. Full variable domain (outside the CDR3, taken from reference TRBV7-3 and TRBJ2-7): GAGVSQTPSNKVTEKGKYVELRCDPISGHTALYWYRQSLGQGPEFLIYFQGTGAADDSGLPNDRFFAVRPEGSVSTLKIQRTERGDSAVYLCASSAYTDSAPYEQYFGPGTRLTVT.

The rearrangement joins TRBV7-8 to TRBJ2-5; maybe TRBD1 (5 bases). CDR1 and CDR2 (germline): SGHVS, FQNEAQ. V lost 0 bases and J lost 2, with 10 bases in between. The CDR3 totals 15 residues. CDR3 loop: CASSLAQGWQETQYF. The CDR3 DNA reads as TGTGCCAGCAGCTTAGCGCAGGGATGGCAAGAGACCCAGTACTTC. Using reference TRBV7-8 and TRBJ2-5 for the parts outside the CDR3, the full variable domain is GAGVSQSPRYKVAKRGQDVALRCDPISGHVSLFWYQQALGQGPEFLTYFQNEAQLDKSGLPSDRFFAERPEGSVSTLKIQRTQQEDSAVYLCASSLAQGWQETQYFGPGTRLLVL.

J is TRBJ1-5 and V is TRBV19, with D possibly matching TRBD1 (5 bases). This CDR3 region has 14 residues. The germline gives CDR1 LNHDA, CDR2 SQIVND (reference sequence). The V gene lost 7 bases and the J gene lost 0 bases, with 10 bases spanning the gap. The CDR3, as DNA: TGTGCCAGTAACCTCAGGGATAGCAATCAGCCCCAGCATTTT. It encodes CASNLRDSNQPQHF.

The chain links TRBV28 to TRBJ1-2; 11 bases are shared with TRBD1. This CDR3 spans 13 amino acids. Germline CDR1 is MDHEN and CDR2 is SYDVKM. V was pared by 6 bases and J by 8 bases, with 5 bases of the junction left unmatched. CDR3 sequence reads: CASRWTGGRGYTF. CDR3 DNA sequence: TGTGCCAGCAGATGGACAGGGGGCAGGGGCTACACCTTC.

V usage is TRBV28 and J usage is TRBJ2-3; the D is unclear. Trimming pared 2 bases from V and 2 bases from J, leaving 8 bases between. The CDR3 has 14 residues. Looked up from germline, CDR1 is MDHEN and CDR2 is SYDVKM. This CDR3 reads CASSLGAATDTQYF. CDR3 DNA sequence: TGTGCCAGCAGTTTAGGAGCAGCCACAGATACGCAGTATTTT.

CDR3 sequence reads: CASSLWTVINEQYF. The CDR3 DNA follows: TGTGCCAGCAGCTTATGGACAGTTATCAACGAGCAGTACTTC. The V gene is TRBV7-2, the J gene TRBJ2-7; D possibly corresponds to TRBD1 (6 bases). The CDR3 has 14 amino acids. Germline values: CDR1 SGHTA, CDR2 FQGNSA. Trimming took off 2 bases at V and 5 bases at J, with 13 bases between the two ends. The full variable domain, in which reference TRBV7-2 and TRBJ2-7 provide the parts outside the CDR3, is GAGVSQSPSNKVTEKGKDVELRCDPISGHTALYWYRQSLGQGLEFLIYFQGNSAPDKSGLPSDRFSAERTGGSVSTLTIQRTQQEDSAVYLCASSLWTVINEQYFGPGTRLTVT.

V is TRBV5-4 and J is TRBJ2-7; 11 nucleotides align to TRBD2. V gave up 2 bases and J gave up 6 bases; unmatched junction bases: 7. Germline CDR1 and CDR2: SGHNT and YYREEE (reference sequence). CDR3 length: 15 residues. The CDR3 reads CASSLRSGRAPEQYF. The DNA of the CDR3 is TGTGCCAGCAGCTTACGTAGCGGGAGGGCCCCCGAGCAGTACTTC.

The chain links TRBV5-4 to TRBJ1-5, with 7 bases that match TRBD1. CDR1 and CDR2 (germline): SGHNT, YYREEE (reference sequence). V lost 0 bases to trimming and J lost 6 bases; unmatched junction nucleotides: 6. The length of the CDR3 is 15 residues. The CDR3: CASSLDRGTTQPQHF. The CDR3, as DNA: TGTGCCAGCAGCTTGGACAGGGGAACCACTCAGCCCCAGCATTTT.

This clone was found a few times. The V and J genes are TRBV6-5 and TRBJ2-1; weak D call: TRBD2 (5 bases). The CDR3 is 14 amino acids. Trimming left V 4 bases short and J 5 bases short, with 12 bases between. From germline, CDR1 is MNHEY and CDR2 SVGAGI. CDR3 protein: CASSSITRNNEQFF. Written as DNA, the CDR3 is TGTGCCAGCAGTTCCATAACTAGGAACAATGAGCAGTTCTTC.

The V and J genes are TRBV6-5 and TRBJ2-7; a possible D gene is TRBD1 (6 bases). Germline assignment: CDR1 MNHEY and CDR2 SVGAGI. Deletions cut 2 bases from V and 5 bases from J, with 13 bases between. This CDR3 is 14 amino acids long. The CDR3 nucleotides are TGTGCCAGCAGTTACGTACGCTCAGGGGACGAGCAGTACTTC. This translates into CASSYVRSGDEQYF.

The V gene is TRBV5-1, the J gene TRBJ2-7, with a weak D call TRBD2 (5 bases). This CDR3 is built from 14 residues. Germline V gene lookup returns CDR1 SGHRS and CDR2 YFSETQ. Trimming removed 3 bases at V and 3 bases at J, with 13 bases between. CDR3 loop: CASSSGGQGYEQYF. The CDR3 DNA follows: TGCGCCAGCAGCTCGGGCGGGCAAGGCTACGAGCAGTACTTC.

With respect to this clone: Other DNA sequences in this sample translate to the same CDR3. The chain has TRBV29-1 and TRBJ1-1, with D maybe TRBD1 (5 bases). CDR3 length equals 13 residues. Between the trimmed V and J ends, which lost 4 bases and 6 bases, there was a span of 15 bases. CDR1 SQVTM and CDR2 ANQGSEA come from the germline V gene. The CDR3 loop is CSVVGRVGAEAFF. As DNA, the CDR3 is TGCAGCGTTGTTGGCAGGGTGGGCGCTGAAGCTTTCTTT.

The CDR3 here is CASSAQGALSYEQYF. The CDR3 DNA is TGTGCCAGCAGCGCCCAGGGGGCTCTCTCCTACGAGCAGTACTTC. The chain couples TRBV6-6 to TRBJ2-7, with TRBD1 matching 8 bases. This CDR3 region has 15 residues. V dropped 6 bases and J dropped 0; count of bases not matched to a gene: 7. Germline lookup yields CDR1 MNHNY and CDR2 SVGAGI (reference sequence).

This chain uses TRBV5-1 with TRBJ2-2; D is unclear. Trimming left V 4 bases short and J 1 base short, with 8 bases between. CDR1 and CDR2 from the germline V gene are SGHRS and YFSETQ. CDR3 length: 14 amino acids. The CDR3 loop reads CASSPSKNTGELFF. CDR3 DNA: TGCGCCAGCAGCCCATCAAAGAACACCGGGGAGCTGTTTTTT.

The gene calls are TRBV18 and TRBJ2-7, with 8 positions matching TRBD2. Germline V CDR1 and CDR2: KGHSH, LQKENI. The V segment lost 3 bases and the J segment 3 bases; nucleotides outside the gene matches: 4. The CDR3 sequence is 14 residues long. The CDR3 reads CASSPERENYEQYF. The CDR3 region has the DNA TGTGCCAGCTCACCGGAGCGGGAGAACTACGAGCAGTACTTC.

J is TRBJ2-3 and V is TRBV10-3; tentatively, D is TRBD2 (5 bases). Trimming took 4 bases from V and 1 from J, leaving 15 bases between them. There are 16 residues in the CDR3. Germline lookup yields CDR1 ENHRY and CDR2 SYGVKD. CDR3 region: CAISADLLAGTDTQYF. CDR3 DNA: TGTGCCATCAGTGCAGATCTCCTAGCTGGCACAGATACGCAGTATTTT.

Worth noting for this clone: The sample holds other DNA sequences that translate to the same CDR3. The chain has TRBV6-4 and TRBJ1-5; TRBD1 might be the D (5 bases). Trimming shortened V by 4 bases and J by 2 bases, and 9 bases separated the two germline ends. There are 14 residues in the CDR3. Germline-derived CDR1 and CDR2 are MRHNA and SNTAGT. CDR3 region: CASSAQGGNQPQHF. DNA for the CDR3: TGTGCCAGCAGTGCCCAGGGCGGCAATCAGCCCCAGCATTTT.

The gene calls are TRBV5-1 and TRBJ2-7; 10 nucleotides line up with TRBD2. V trimming: 3 bases; J trimming: 4 bases; junction bases outside the gene matches: 10. The CDR3 has 16 amino acids. Germline-derived CDR1 and CDR2 are SGHRS and YFSETQ. CDR3 DNA: TGCGCCAGCAGCTGGAGTCGGACTAGCGGACCTTACGAGCAGTACTTC. Its protein product is CASSWSRTSGPYEQYF.

This clone turned up a few times. This chain links TRBV4-1 with TRBJ2-4, with 7 positions matching TRBD2. V lost 0 bases, J lost 0 bases, and 8 bases stayed unmatched. Germline values: CDR1 MGHRA, CDR2 YSYEKL. This CDR3 region has 18 residues. Here the CDR3 DNA reads TGCGCCAGCAGCCAAGAAATTGGGAGGGAGCTAGCCAAAAACATTCAGTACTTC. Amino acid sequence: CASSQEIGRELAKNIQYF.

The chain couples TRBV4-1 to TRBJ2-1; 7 positions match TRBD2. J lost 0 bases, V lost 6 bases, and 5 bases had no gene match. The germline CDR1 and CDR2 sequences are MGHRA and YSYEKL. The CDR3 sequence is 15 residues long. In DNA form, the CDR3 reads TGCGCCAGCAGGCTAGCGGCCCACTCCTACAATGAGCAGTTCTTC. Its protein product is CASRLAAHSYNEQFF.

J is TRBJ2-7 and V is TRBV10-3; 13 nucleotides align to TRBD2. CDR3 length: 16 amino acids. V was clipped by 10 bases and J by 5 bases; unmatched bases: 14. Germline V gene data show CDR1 as ENHRY and CDR2 as SYGVKD. The CDR3 protein is CASNDGTSGILDEQYF. CDR3 bases: TGTGCCAGCAACGATGGGACTAGCGGGATCCTTGACGAGCAGTACTTC.